Described below is a single T cell receptor beta chain sequence and its context. This specimen comes from a study of T cell responses to AZD1222 COVID-19 vaccine. The V gene's germline CDR1 is MDHEN and CDR2 SYDVKM. The CDR3 consists of 12 residues. Trimming pared 7 bases from V and 8 bases from J, leaving 14 bases between. Clones were sequenced by immunoSEQ multiplex PCR, and TCRdb holds only the in-frame ones, with some missing. The table has about 110,000 clones, 70% to 90% seen once. The clonotype originates from an adult who received the AZD1222 COVID-19 vaccine. The sample consisted of peripheral blood, taken 28 days after the second AZD1222 dose. The chain links TRBV28 to TRBJ1-2; D is uncertain. The DNA of the CDR3 is TGTGCCAGCATCGGAAGCGTGAAGGGCTACACCTTC. It yields the protein CASIGSVKGYTF.